This TCR beta chain was recovered during a study of identical twins (dated by TCRdb to about 2016). For the wider study: To test whether fetal clonotypes persist, the study used deep sequencing on TCR alpha and beta repertoires from monozygotic twins, unrelated adults of various ages, and cord blood. Replicate twin experiments were performed at different times using different library preparation protocols to rule out contamination. What the research found in general, with its limitations: A weaker excess of twin sharing was found in beta out-of-frame sequences because the signal-to-noise ratio was lowered by fewer shared sequences. Zero-insertion analyses could be partly confounded by invariant T cells such as MAIT and iNKT, though diverse VJ usage argued against such confounding for most clonotypes. Abundant cord blood beta clonotypes had fewer insertions, young adult naive repertoires showed a similar but weaker trend, and memory repertoires showed no such trend. Compared with coincidental sharing between unrelated individuals, an excess of low generation-probability sequences was observed among out-of-frame TCR alpha sequences shared between twins. Recombination models systematically underestimated out-of-frame TCR alpha sharing in monozygotic twins but agreed with sharing between unrelated individuals. Because the same donors could not be followed over many years, the conclusions relied on cross-sectional statistical analysis.

The method behind the library was 5' RACE. TCRdb names Illumina HiSeq 2000 as the instrument used. A universal primer binding site was added through template switching, and the final cDNA carried a unique molecular identifier so that TCR cDNA molecules could be counted accurately. Specific primers in the conserved constant-segment region were used to synthesize first-strand cDNA for TCR alpha and beta chains. Each cDNA library was double barcoded, with a SMART-Mk sample barcode plus Illumina barcodes, to control for contamination. TruSeq adapter sequences, together with Illumina sample barcodes, were added in two successive PCR steps. TCR alpha and beta cDNA libraries were sequenced on the Illumina HiSeq platform with custom primers. The study's own analysis went as follows. Raw reads were processed with MiGEC to extract unique molecular identifiers, and MiXCR was used to determine CDR3 positions. For each individual, recombination models were inferred using an EM algorithm with the repgenHMM and IGoR tools. The analysis of shared clonotypes was done with the tcR package in R, with sharing normalized by the product of cloneset sizes. To study raw recombination without the effects of thymic and clonal selection, out-of-frame nonproductive sequences were analyzed. Starting from the raw public reads, TCRdb applied fastp trimming at Q25, assembled clones with MiXCR and retained in-frame beta chains. Each CDR3 protein appears once, grouped with its most common genes and DNA. It is TCRdb's table, rather than the study itself, that gives the V and J calls and clone size. The sample table shows approximately 230,000 distinct CDR3 sequences, and over 5% are seen once. The leading ten clones occupy roughly 15% of the sample.

The cysteine opens and the phenylalanine closes a CDR3 of 13 amino acids. Of all the DNA, just the CDR3 is kept, 39 bases in frame from base 1. Reading the germline V gene (reference sequence) gives CDR1 SSHAT and CDR2 FNYEAQ. Worth noting for this clonotype: The antigen it recognizes is unknown. Compared with germline, one end of the junction differs, possibly owing to a read error.

Every donor was a healthy Caucasian. The twin cohort comprised three pairs of female monozygotic twins, all aged about 18 to 29 years. Positive isolation kits from Invitrogen were used to isolate CD4+ and CD8+ T cell populations. This sample also belongs to another study, concerning T cells expressing NK-cell markers. The second study also describes: In sorted CD3+CD56+NKG2C+, CD3+CD56+NKG2C- and CD3+CD56-NKG2C+ T-cell subsets from several donors, TCR beta-chain repertoires were profiled. Seven of the eight sequenced donors were HCMV-seropositive and one was HCMV-seronegative. To restrict sorting to alphabetaTCR-expressing T cells, an anti-gammadeltaTCR antibody was added in several experiments. In six donors, the dominant CD3+CD56+NKG2C+ clonotypes ranked among the top 10 CD8+ clonotypes, making up roughly 1.0-7.0% of CD8+ T cells. Those dominant clonotypes were again the most abundant among CD3+CD56-NKG2C+ cells in a handful of donors, at roughly 25-65%. Whether the expanded NKG2C-expressing T cell clones were specific for HCMV antigens remained unclear. The study sequenced eight donors, all healthy volunteers chosen at random: three men and five women. HCMV serostatus was determined by detecting HCMV-specific IgG in serum with a commercial ELISA kit. Reads were demultiplexed and grouped by UMI with MIGEC, and clonotypes were assembled and quantified with MiTCR. To exclude erroneous sequences, any TCR cDNA sequence not supported by at least two reads was discarded. The tcR package was used for downstream repertoire analysis, and clonotypes were matched between fractions using CDR3 nucleotide sequence together with V segment. VDJmatch was used to annotate antigen specificity against VDJdb, with one amino acid substitution in CDR3 permitted.

The receptor was derived from a woman between 18 and 30 years old in good health. Source material: CD8+ T cells sorted from blood. The chain employs TRBV7-7 and TRBJ2-1, with no D gene named confidently. Here is the DNA: TGTGCTAGCAGCTTATCCGGCAGCGATGAGCAGTTCTTC. It specifies CASSLSGSDEQFF.